The 18 T cell receptor beta chains below all came from one sample that was sequenced in a study of blood T cell repertoires in COVID-19 (TCRdb year 2020). The library was produced with the immunoSEQ multiplex PCR assay. TCRdb limited this immuneACCESS table to in-frame rearrangements with V and J called. A share of clones is missing; checked studies link under half to unresolved V genes, and the rest is unexplained. Across this sample there are 90,000 to 130,000 clones, with approximately 65% seen only once. Jointly, the top ten make up under 10% of the sample. The source material was peripheral blood. The receptor source for this set is an older woman with acute or convalescent COVID-19.

This clone was detected only once. The chain uses TRBV3-1 (or the pseudogene TRBV3-2) and TRBJ2-5; D call uncertain. The CDR3 is made up of 15 amino acids. In germline, CDR1 is LGHDT, CDR2 YNNKEL (reference sequence). Trimming shortened V by 1 base and J by 3 bases, and 12 bases separated the two germline ends. The CDR3 region is CASSQGISIEETQYF. CDR3 nucleotides: TGTGCCAGCAGCCAAGGAATTAGCATTGAAGAGACCCAGTACTTC.

The DNA for the CDR3 is TGTGCCAGCAGCGTGAACAGGGGTTCTAATACGCAGTATTTT. Its translation is CASSVNRGSNTQYF. The V gene is TRBV9, the J gene TRBJ2-3; 7 bases fit TRBD1. The length of the CDR3 is 14 residues. Germline CDR1 reads SGDLS; CDR2 reads YYNGEE. The V segment lost 2 bases and the J segment 7 bases; nucleotides outside the gene matches: 7.

V and J are TRBV5-1 and TRBJ1-1; 9 nucleotides align to TRBD1. CDR1 and CDR2 from the germline V gene are SGHRS and YFSETQ. Germline trimming cut 4 bases from V and 1 base from J; bases unmatched to any gene: 5. This CDR3 comprises 15 residues. CDR3 amino acids: CASSGLGQGNTEAFF. The CDR3 DNA reads TGCGCCAGCAGCGGCCTGGGACAGGGGAACACTGAAGCTTTCTTT.

The CDR3 bases are TGTGCCAGCAGCTCAGGGACAGGGAACATCTATGGCTACACCTTC. Translation: CASSSGTGNIYGYTF. This rearrangement joins TRBV7-3 to TRBJ1-2, with 9 positions matching TRBD1. The germline V gene encodes CDR1 SGHTA and CDR2 FQGTGA. The CDR3 contains 15 residues. J was trimmed by 4 bases and V by 4 bases; bases with no gene match: 7.

This chain joins TRBV25-1 and TRBJ1-2; 12 nucleotides agree with TRBD1. With V trimmed by 5 bases and J by 6 bases, 10 bases remained unmatched. The germline V gene encodes CDR1 MGHDK and CDR2 SYGVNS. CDR3 length: 16 amino acids. The CDR3 loop is CASSRPGTGGFNGYTF. DNA for the CDR3: TGTGCCAGCAGTAGGCCCGGGACAGGGGGCTTCAATGGCTACACCTTC.

This clone was found a few times. The V gene is TRBV7-6, the J gene TRBJ1-4; D is uncertain. V was pared by 2 bases and J by 6 bases, with 16 bases between. This CDR3 has 16 amino acids. Germline loops: CDR1 SGHVS, CDR2 FNYEAQ. The CDR3, as DNA: TGTGCCAGCAGCTTATGGAATCGGGGTACGGATGAAAAACTGTTTTTT. As protein: CASSLWNRGTDEKLFF.

V gene TRBV7-9 combines with J gene TRBJ2-5, with 15 nucleotides matching TRBD2. The CDR3 extends over 17 amino acids. Germline loops: CDR1 SEHNR, CDR2 FQNEAQ (reference sequence). V lost 3 bases to trimming and J lost 5 bases; unmatched junction nucleotides: 7. Here the CDR3 reads CASSLGTSGGPRETQYF. Here the CDR3 DNA reads TGTGCCAGCAGCTTGGGGACTAGCGGGGGGCCTCGGGAGACCCAGTACTTC.

V and J are TRBV7-2 and TRBJ1-2; 10 nucleotides line up with TRBD1. Germline trimming cut 5 bases from V and 5 bases from J; bases unmatched to any gene: 8. The CDR3 covers 15 residues. Per germline, CDR1 SGHTA and CDR2 FQGNSA. CDR3 in DNA: TGTGCCAGCAGCCCAACGTCGGGACAGGGGTATGGCTACACCTTC. Translation gives CASSPTSGQGYGYTF.

The J gene is TRBJ1-5, the V gene TRBV28; TRBD1 matches 11 bases. Germline values: CDR1 MDHEN, CDR2 SYDVKM. The V segment lost 5 bases and the J segment 1 base; nucleotides outside the gene matches: 7. The CDR3 is made up of 17 amino acids. The DNA for the CDR3 is TGTGCCAGCAGTCCTGGACAGGGGGCGGGGAGCAATCAGCCCCAGCATTTT. Translation: CASSPGQGAGSNQPQHF.

The rearrangement joins TRBV7-9 to TRBJ1-2; TRBD1 matches at 8 bases. The CDR3 is made up of 13 amino acids. The V gene end was trimmed by 1 base and the J gene end by 5 bases; junction bases not matched to a gene: 0. Germline loops: CDR1 SEHNR, CDR2 FQNEAQ (reference sequence). CDR3: CASSLGTGYGYTF. The CDR3 DNA reads as TGTGCCAGCAGCTTAGGGACAGGGTATGGCTACACCTTC.

The rearrangement uses TRBV7-3 and TRBJ2-1; perhaps TRBD2 as D (5 bases). Trimming cost V 2 bases and J 0 bases, with 11 bases left between them. Looked up from germline, CDR1 is SGHTA and CDR2 is FQGTGA. This CDR3 has 16 amino acids. The CDR3 DNA reads as TGTGCCAGCAGCTTACTTCCGGGGAGCTCCTACAATGAGCAGTTCTTC. This codes for CASSLLPGSSYNEQFF.

V gene TRBV10-3 combines with J gene TRBJ1-2; possibly TRBD1 for D (6 bases). CDR3 size: 14 residues. The germline gives CDR1 ENHRY, CDR2 SYGVKD. V was shortened by 3 bases and J by 3 bases, with 11 bases between the two germline ends. As DNA, the CDR3 is TGTGCCATCAGTGAACCGGGGACATACTATGGCTACACCTTC. Its protein product is CAISEPGTYYGYTF.

CDR3 bases: TGTGCCAGCAGTGAATCCGGGACAGCTAATCAGCCCCAGCATTTT. It yields the protein CASSESGTANQPQHF. The chain has TRBV9 and TRBJ1-5, with 7 bases identical to TRBD1. This CDR3 region has 15 residues. CDR1 and CDR2 (germline): SGDLS, YYNGEE. J was trimmed by 4 bases and V by 5 bases; bases with no gene match: 9. The variable domain in full, with the rest retrieved from reference TRBV9 and TRBJ1-5, is DSGVTQTPKHLITATGQRVTLRCSPRSGDLSVYWYQQSLDQGLQFLIQYYNGEERAKGNILERFSAQQFPDLHSELNLSSLELGDSALYFCASSESGTANQPQHFGDGTRLSIL.

The rearrangement links TRBV28 to TRBJ2-3; 7 bases match TRBD2. Per the germline V gene, CDR1 is MDHEN and CDR2 is SYDVKM. CDR3 size: 15 residues. Trimming removed 3 bases from V and 9 bases from J; junction bases left unmatched: 12. The CDR3 nucleotides read TGTGCCAGCAGTTTTCTCGGCGGGGGTGGCAGCACGCAGTATTTT. Amino acid sequence: CASSFLGGGGSTQYF. The complete variable domain, with remaining parts taken from reference TRBV28 and TRBJ2-3, reads DVKVTQSSRYLVKRTGEKVFLECVQDMDHENMFWYRQDPGLGLRLIYFSYDVKMKEKGDIPEGYSVSREKKERFSLILESASTNQTSMYLCASSFLGGGGSTQYFGPGTRLTVL.

The sample holds one count of this clone. This chain connects TRBV3-1 (or the pseudogene TRBV3-2) to TRBJ1-6, with 8 bases aligning to TRBD1. Trimming took 0 bases from V and 9 from J; bases not matched to a gene: 7. Germline assignment: CDR1 LGHDT and CDR2 YNNKEL (reference sequence). This CDR3 region has 16 residues. Written as DNA, the CDR3 is TGTGCCAGCAGCCAAGAATTGCGTACAGGGGGTTCACCCCTCCACTTT. It codes for CASSQELRTGGSPLHF.

The chain links TRBV7-2 to TRBJ2-2; 8 bases are a match to TRBD2. From germline, CDR1 is SGHTA and CDR2 FQGNSA. CDR3 length equals 16 residues. Trimming at V came to 1 base and at J to 5 bases, leaving 6 bases not matched to a gene. The CDR3 protein is CASSLGSGGGTGELFF. CDR3 nucleotides: TGTGCCAGCAGCTTAGGGAGCGGGGGAGGGACCGGGGAGCTGTTTTTT.

This chain joins TRBV7-8 and TRBJ2-6, with TRBD1 as a possible D gene (5 bases). The CDR3 is 19 amino acids. The V gene's germline CDR1 is SGHVS and CDR2 FQNEAQ. Trimming cost V 2 bases and J 2 bases, with 19 bases left between them. The CDR3 DNA is TGTGCCAGCAGCTTATCGCCCTCGGGCAGGGCAACTGGGGCCAACGTCCTGACTTTC. It yields the protein CASSLSPSGRATGANVLTF.

The chain carries TRBV5-1 and TRBJ2-3; D gene ambiguous. The CDR3 has 13 amino acids. Germline assignment: CDR1 SGHRS and CDR2 YFSETQ. V lost 2 bases, J lost 2 bases, and 6 bases lay in between. The CDR3 region has the DNA TGCGCCAGCAGCTTCGGAGACACAGATACGCAGTATTTT. Protein: CASSFGDTDTQYF.